This paragraph covers one T cell receptor (beta chain) sequence. Antigen unknown. The CDR3 end shows no conserved phenylalanine or tryptophan, and so a read error is likely. The sample comes from a study of metastatic and nonmetastatic thyroid tumors. Per germline, CDR1 DFQATT and CDR2 SNEGSKA (reference sequence). The CDR3 runs 14 residues. TCRdb ran MiXCR on the PCR reads. The table records around 45,000 clones, around 4% of them present only once. Treatment of any kind had been given to no patient before thyroid surgery. Study results and caveats: As reported, TCR beta diversity in blood and tumor was significantly higher in malignant thyroid tumors than in benign nodules.

What was sequenced was blood. The chain carries TRBV20-1 and TRBJ2-2; 9 nucleotides agree with TRBD1. The TCR originated in a female donor with papillary thyroid cancer or a benign thyroid nodule (not recorded which). Some clones in this sample may be carry-over from other donors' samples. The CDR3, as DNA: TGCAGTGCCATGACAGGGGGAGGCACCGGGGCGCTGTTTCGT. It codes for CSAMTGGGTGALFR.